The entry that follows covers one T cell receptor (beta chain) sequence. Original analysis: Reference gene primer amplification gave nucleated cell count estimates. The assay was immunoSEQ multiplex PCR, and TCRdb's table has in-frame clones only and misses some. D and trimming come from the DNA, and the V and J calls and clone size come from that table. The table records approximately 300,000 clones, about 85% of them present only once. The sample originates from a study of blood T cell repertoires in COVID-19. About the study: Collection of acute and convalescent COVID-19 samples took place in the United States, Italy and Spain. PBMCs, B-cell-depleted T cells, or T cells were the source of the cDNA or gDNA that made up the material.

Germline V gene sequence: CDR1 MDHEN, CDR2 SYDVKM. The CDR3 is made up of 15 amino acids. V was shortened by 5 bases and J by 4 bases, with 12 bases between the two germline ends. V is TRBV28 and J is TRBJ2-6; weak D call: TRBD2 (5 bases). The sequenced material came from peripheral blood. This receptor was identified in a man aged 18-30 years with active or convalescent COVID-19. The CDR3, as DNA: TGTGCCAGCAGTCCCCGGACTTTGGGGGCCAACGTCCTGACTTTC. Its translation: CASSPRTLGANVLTF.